A selection of T cell receptor beta chains follows, all from one sample in a study of siplizumab effects on memory and regulatory T cells. Profiled with immunoSEQ multiplex PCR; TCRdb holds only in-frame clones, not every one. This sample has 90,000 to 130,000 clones, with more than 90% found just once. The sample was CD4+ T cells sorted from blood. These TCRs come from a human donor in good health. The CDR3 runs from the conserved cysteine through the conserved F or W. A D gene is named only where the DNA matches it firmly. Only part of the rows carry a size: once, few, many, or a class if the clone is expanded.

clone_size | j_call | d_call | v_call | cdr3_aa | cdr3_nt
NA | TRBJ2-7 | NA | TRBV19 | CASSIVAGLEQYF | TGTGCCAGTAGTATAGTGGCGGGGCTCGAGCAGTACTTC
NA | TRBJ1-1 | TRBD1 | TRBV4-1 | CASSGPGQGQLNTEAFF | TGCGCCAGCTCGGGTCCGGGACAGGGGCAACTGAACACTGAAGCTTTCTTT
NA | TRBJ2-5 | NA | TRBV6-5 | CAPHKETQYF | TGTGCCCCGCATAAAGAGACCCAGTACTTC
NA | TRBJ1-1 | NA | TRBV29-1 | CSAGANTGGTEAFF | TGCAGCGCTGGGGCCAACACGGGGGGCACTGAAGCTTTCTTT
NA | TRBJ2-7 | NA | TRBV6-1 | CASSLSSRAGTNF | TGTGCCAGCAGCCTTTCAAGCAGGGCAGGAACGAACTTC
NA | TRBJ2-1 | NA | TRBV27 | CASSSRRQGGWGYNEQFF | TGTGCCAGCAGTTCCCGTAGACAAGGAGGTTGGGGATACAATGAGCAGTTCTTC
NA | TRBJ2-7 | NA | TRBV2 | CASSWGTYEQYF | TGTGCCAGCAGTTGGGGGACCTACGAGCAGTACTTC
NA | TRBJ2-1 | TRBD2 | TRBV7-9 | CASSSPGLVASNEQFF | TGTGCCAGCAGCTCGCCGGGACTAGTCGCGTCAAATGAGCAGTTCTTC
few | TRBJ2-3 | NA | TRBV5-1 | CASSLKTDTQYF | TGCGCCAGCAGCTTGAAGACAGATACGCAGTATTTT
NA | TRBJ2-3 | NA | TRBV18 | CASSPERTTDTQYF | TGTGCCAGCTCACCGGAGCGGACCACAGATACGCAGTATTTT
NA | TRBJ1-3 | TRBD1 | TRBV11-2 | CASSPGQGARGNTIYF | TGTGCCAGCAGCCCCGGGCAGGGGGCGCGCGGAAACACCATATATTTT
NA | TRBJ2-3 | NA | TRBV7-9 | CASSYYPTSTDTQYF | TGTGCCAGCAGCTATTACCCCACTAGCACAGATACGCAGTATTTT
NA | TRBJ2-1 | NA | TRBV2 | CASKVSWPDEQFF | TGTGCCAGCAAGGTTAGCTGGCCCGATGAGCAGTTCTTC
NA | TRBJ2-7 | TRBD2 | TRBV11-2 | CASTLQGLAGDEQYF | TGTGCCAGCACCCTACAGGGGCTAGCGGGAGATGAGCAGTACTTC
NA | TRBJ1-1 | NA | TRBV6-5 | CASIIDGNTEAFF | TGTGCCAGCATAATCGACGGGAACACTGAAGCTTTCTTT